This TCR beta chain was retrieved from a study of Graves' ophthalmopathy and Graves' hyperthyroidism. PBMCs had their origin in fresh peripheral blood (around 10 ml). This clonotype was found many times. Its matching antigen is unknown. Findings of the study overall: Blood also harbored most expanded thyroid clonotypes above 0.001 frequency.

Germline CDR1 reads DFQATT; CDR2 reads SNEGSKA (reference sequence). Trimming cost V 3 bases and J 8 bases, with 4 bases left between them. This CDR3 region has 9 residues. The TCR beta CDR3 regions underwent amplification from RNA transcripts. The library came from an HTBI-primed first-round RT-PCR and a second-round multiplex PCR. TCRdb itself ran the multiplex PCR reads through MiXCR, one entry per CDR3 protein. The profile shows almost 750,000 distinct CDR3 sequences, approximately 40% of them singletons. The specimen was peripheral blood. This clonotype was obtained from an adult man with Graves' ophthalmopathy. This chain joins TRBV20-1 and TRBJ1-2, with no clear D. In nucleotides, the CDR3 is TGCAGTGCTAGTCGGGGCTACACCTTC. It translates to CSASRGYTF.